The 31 T cell receptor beta chains in this list originate from one sample, sequenced in a study of cytomegalovirus exposure and HLA in healthy donors. It was with 60 Vbeta and 13 Jbeta primers that the PCR ran. This table comes from immunoSEQ multiplex PCR, and its TCRdb copy is limited to in-frame clones, with some not included. The table includes about 41,000 clones, over 70% detected once. Specimen: PBMCs. The origin of the receptors is a man aged 45 to 65 in good health and CMV-seronegative.

This chain joins TRBV4-3 and TRBJ2-1, with no clear D. Germline V gene lookup returns CDR1 LGHNA and CDR2 YSLEER. V lost 1 base and J lost 0, with 10 bases in between. The CDR3 loop spans 16 amino acids. The CDR3, as DNA: TGCGCCAGCAGCCAAGGGCAGTTCCTCTCCTACAATGAGCAGTTCTTC. The encoded protein is CASSQGQFLSYNEQFF.

V usage is TRBV6-5 and J usage is TRBJ2-5; 8 positions match TRBD1. Trimming removed 6 bases from V and 5 bases from J; junction bases left unmatched: 8. The V gene's germline CDR1 is MNHEY and CDR2 SVGAGI. The CDR3 totals 14 residues. CDR3 in DNA: TGTGCCAGCAGCCGCCAGGGGGCAGATGAGACCCAGTACTTC. Translating gives CASSRQGADETQYF.

The rearrangement uses TRBV4-1 and TRBJ2-3; possible D gene TRBD2, 6 bases. Trimming took 5 bases from V and 3 from J, leaving 9 bases between them. CDR3 length: 13 residues. Germline CDR1 and CDR2: MGHRA and YSYEKL. CDR3 loop: CASSTRETDTQYF. CDR3 DNA sequence: TGCGCCAGCAGCACCCGGGAGACAGATACGCAGTATTTT.

This clone was picked up a small number of times. The rearrangement links TRBV11-1 to TRBJ2-1, with a tentative D call TRBD2 (7 bases). V lost 1 base to trimming and J lost 10 bases, with 14 bases between them. Germline assignment: CDR1 SGHAT and CDR2 FQDESV (reference sequence). The CDR3 has 14 residues. CDR3 amino acids: CASSLVGGAGEQFF. The CDR3 DNA follows: TGTGCCAGCAGCTTAGTGGGGGGGGCCGGGGAGCAGTTCTTC.

The V gene is TRBV7-9, the J gene TRBJ2-5; 11 bases match TRBD2. Germline assignment: CDR1 SEHNR and CDR2 FQNEAQ (reference sequence). The CDR3 totals 15 residues. Unmatched junction bases numbered 4, after V lost 2 bases and J lost 5 bases. The CDR3 sequence is CASSLLAGGGETQYF. CDR3 sequence (DNA): TGTGCCAGCAGCTTACTAGCGGGGGGAGGTGAGACCCAGTACTTC.

The chain links TRBV9 to TRBJ1-3; the D is unclear. CDR1 and CDR2 (germline): SGDLS, YYNGEE. Trimming removed 3 bases at V and 1 base at J, with 11 bases between. CDR3 size: 15 residues. Written as DNA, the CDR3 is TGTGCCAGCAGCGGCGGGTTTAGTTCTGGAAACACCATATATTTT. Protein sequence: CASSGGFSSGNTIYF.

V gene TRBV29-1 combines with J gene TRBJ2-1; TRBD2 aligns across 8 bases. Germline values: CDR1 SQVTM, CDR2 ANQGSEA. The CDR3 is 14 residues long. The ends lost 7 bases at V and 3 bases at J; junction bases unmatched: 8. As DNA, the CDR3 is TGCAGCGGTACAACTAGCGGACTCTACAATGAGCAGTTCTTC. Its protein is CSGTTSGLYNEQFF.

The gene calls are TRBV7-6 and TRBJ1-2, with D perhaps matching TRBD1 (5 bases). V was cut by 2 bases and J by 4 bases, with 11 bases left in between. Germline V gene data show CDR1 as SGHVS and CDR2 as FNYEAQ. This CDR3 is built from 14 residues. CDR3 region: CASSLLAGGYGYTF. Written as DNA, the CDR3 is TGTGCCAGCAGCTTACTTGCGGGGGGCTATGGCTACACCTTC.

The rearrangement uses TRBV10-3 and TRBJ2-5; a weak D match, TRBD2 (5 bases). The length of the CDR3 is 14 residues. CDR1 is ENHRY and CDR2 is SYGVKD in the germline V gene. Trimming took off 4 bases at V and 2 bases at J, with 11 bases between the two ends. CDR3 nucleotide sequence: TGTGCCATCAGTGGTAGCGTTCGTCAAGAGACCCAGTACTTC. Translating it yields CAISGSVRQETQYF.

This chain uses TRBV7-9 with TRBJ2-1, with D perhaps matching TRBD2 (6 bases). This CDR3 is 14 amino acids long. The V and J ends lost 5 bases and 7 bases respectively, with 15 bases between them. Germline assignment: CDR1 SEHNR and CDR2 FQNEAQ (reference sequence). CDR3 in amino acids: CASSPPGTPNEQFF. In nucleotides, the CDR3 is TGTGCCAGCAGCCCGCCGGGGACTCCGAATGAGCAGTTCTTC.

The chain couples TRBV18 to TRBJ1-5, with 8 bases aligning to TRBD1. The CDR3 has 15 amino acids. Per germline, CDR1 KGHSH and CDR2 LQKENI. V was pared by 6 bases and J by 0 bases, with 4 bases of the junction left unmatched. In DNA form, the CDR3 reads TGTGCCAGCTCTCAGGGGGCCACTAGCAATCAGCCCCAGCATTTT. This sequence encodes CASSQGATSNQPQHF. Full variable domain (remainder filled in from reference TRBV18 and TRBJ1-5): NAGVMQNPRHLVRRRGQEARLRCSPMKGHSHVYWYRQLPEEGLKFMVYLQKENIIDESGMPKERFSAEFPKEGPSILRIQQVVRGDSAAYFCASSQGATSNQPQHFGDGTRLSIL.

The V and J genes are TRBV7-2 and TRBJ2-7; 8 bases are a match to TRBD1. The CDR3 is made up of 15 amino acids. After removal of 4 bases from V and 0 bases from J, the junction contained 5 bases not matched to a gene. Germline loops: CDR1 SGHTA, CDR2 FQGNSA. CDR3 bases: TGTGCCAGCAGCTCTACAGGGGGTAGCTCCTACGAGCAGTACTTC. Protein: CASSSTGGSSYEQYF.

The chain couples TRBV27 to TRBJ2-7; 11 bases are a match to TRBD1. V lost 4 bases and J lost 3; bases outside the gene matches: 5. Germline V CDR1 and CDR2: MNHEY, SMNVEV (reference sequence). This CDR3 comprises 15 residues. This CDR3 is CASSYSGTGGYEQYF. The CDR3 nucleotides are TGTGCCAGCAGTTACTCTGGGACAGGGGGCTACGAGCAGTACTTC.

The genes are TRBV13 and TRBJ1-4; 8 positions match TRBD1. The CDR3 has 16 amino acids. V gave up 5 bases and J gave up 4 bases; unmatched junction bases: 9. The germline gives CDR1 PRHDT, CDR2 FYEKMQ (reference sequence). CDR3 sequence: CASSNRMDRVNEKLFF. The DNA for the CDR3 is TGTGCCAGCAGCAATCGCATGGACAGGGTTAATGAAAAACTGTTTTTT.

As regards this clone: One junction end does not reproduce the germline sequence, and a read error may be involved. This sequence joins TRBV7-7 and TRBJ1-4; 10 bases align to TRBD1. The CDR3 totals 15 residues. Germline CDR1 reads SSHAT; CDR2 reads FNYEAQ (reference sequence). CDR3 coding DNA: TGTGCTAGCAGCTTGGGACAGGGGCCTAATGAAAAACTGTTTTTT. Protein: CASSLGQGPNEKLFF.

Points on this clone: A junction end diverges from the germline sequence, so it may reflect a read error. The chain employs TRBV28 and TRBJ2-7; TRBD2 matches at 8 bases. CDR1 is MDHEN, CDR2 SYDVKM, per germline. The CDR3 spans 14 residues. CDR3: CASRPGGVSSEQYF. DNA of the CDR3: TGTGCCAGCAGACCGGGGGGGGTCTCCTCCGAGCAGTACTTC. Looking up the rest from reference TRBV28 and TRBJ2-7 gives the full variable domain: DVKVTQSSRYLVKRTGEKVFLECVQDMDHENMFWYRQDPGLGLRLIYFSYDVKMKEKGDIPEGYSVSREKKERFSLILESASTNQTSMYLCASRPGGVSSEQYFGPGTRLTVT.

V is TRBV28 and J is TRBJ2-7; 9 bases match TRBD2. This CDR3 spans 17 amino acids. Germline lookup yields CDR1 MDHEN and CDR2 SYDVKM. J lost 4 bases, V lost 2 bases, and 12 bases had no gene match. Here the CDR3 DNA reads TGTGCCAGCAGTTTAACTCCCGGGGCTAGCGGGAAATACGAGCAGTACTTC. Translating gives CASSLTPGASGKYEQYF.

This rearrangement joins TRBV2 to TRBJ1-3, with no clear D. This CDR3 has 15 residues. V was clipped by 0 bases and J by 2 bases, with 8 bases between them. The germline V gene has CDR1 SNHLY and CDR2 FYNNEI. The CDR3 nucleotides are TGTGCCAGCAGTGAAGCGGCCAGGACTGGAAACACCATATATTTT. Its protein product is CASSEAARTGNTIYF. Based on the CDR3 plus reference TRBV2 and TRBJ1-3, the full variable domain is EPEVTQTPSHQVTQMGQEVILRCVPISNHLYFYWYRQILGQKVEFLVSFYNNEISEKSEIFDDQFSVERPDGSNFTLKIRSTKLEDSAMYFCASSEAARTGNTIYFGEGSWLTVV.

The chain uses TRBV29-1 and TRBJ1-2; D perhaps matches TRBD1 (5 bases). Germline loops: CDR1 SQVTM, CDR2 ANQGSEA. The CDR3 extends over 14 amino acids. Trimming removed 1 base at V and 0 bases at J, with 9 bases between. CDR3 sequence (DNA): TGCAGCGTTGAAGTATGGGGCTCTAACTATGGCTACACCTTC. Protein product: CSVEVWGSNYGYTF.

This clone was recorded only once. The rearrangement uses TRBV6-5 and TRBJ1-3; no definite D call. Germline values: CDR1 MNHEY, CDR2 SVGAGI. CDR3 length equals 14 residues. V was cut by 6 bases and J by 0 bases, with 9 bases left in between. The CDR3 sequence is CASSPRVSGNTIYF. CDR3 in DNA: TGTGCCAGCAGCCCGAGGGTCTCTGGAAACACCATATATTTT.

V and J are TRBV7-8 and TRBJ2-2; 9 nucleotides match TRBD2. The CDR3 sequence is 17 residues long. CDR1 SGHVS and CDR2 FQNEAQ come from the germline V gene. V lost 0 bases and J lost 6; bases outside the gene matches: 8. For the CDR3, the DNA is TGTGCCAGCAGCTTAGCGCAGGGCGGGGGGGCCCCCGGGGAGCTGTTTTTT. It codes for CASSLAQGGGAPGELFF. The complete variable domain, with remaining parts taken from reference TRBV7-8 and TRBJ2-2, reads GAGVSQSPRYKVAKRGQDVALRCDPISGHVSLFWYQQALGQGPEFLTYFQNEAQLDKSGLPSDRFFAERPEGSVSTLKIQRTQQEDSAVYLCASSLAQGGGAPGELFFGEGSRLTVL.

This clone appeared once. The chain couples TRBV5-4 to TRBJ2-5; 7 bases fit TRBD2. Trimming at V came to 0 bases and at J to 2 bases, leaving 10 bases not matched to a gene. Germline lookup yields CDR1 SGHNT and CDR2 YYREEE (reference sequence). CDR3 length: 17 residues. DNA for the CDR3: TGTGCCAGCAGCTTGGGGGGGAGGGAGCGGGGACAAGAGACCCAGTACTTC. It codes for CASSLGGRERGQETQYF.

The CDR3 sequence: CASSQGVRQGERQGYTF. Written as DNA, the CDR3 is TGCGCCAGCAGCCAAGGGGTTAGGCAGGGGGAACGGCAGGGCTACACCTTC. The genes are TRBV4-3 and TRBJ1-2; 7 bases line up with TRBD1. The CDR3 spans 17 residues. J gave up 8 bases and V 1 base, and 16 bases lay outside the gene matches. Germline-derived CDR1 and CDR2 are LGHNA and YSLEER.

This clone has just a few counts. V usage is TRBV11-2 and J usage is TRBJ2-7; D perhaps matches TRBD1 (8 bases). V was trimmed by 1 base and J by 12 bases, leaving 13 bases between them. The CDR3 consists of 12 residues. CDR1 SGHAT and CDR2 FQNNGV come from the germline V gene. This CDR3 reads CASSLGQGRAYF. The CDR3 nucleotides read TGTGCCAGCAGCTTAGGACAGGGGAGGGCGTACTTC.

The gene calls are TRBV4-1 and TRBJ1-1; TRBD1 is a possible D gene (6 bases). The V and J ends lost 4 bases and 1 base respectively, with 10 bases between them. CDR3 length: 14 residues. Germline-derived CDR1 and CDR2 are MGHRA and YSYEKL. CDR3 bases: TGCGCCAGCAGCCTGGACAGCGGGAACACTGAAGCTTTCTTT. Amino acids: CASSLDSGNTEAFF.

The genes are TRBV11-1 and TRBJ2-1, with 7 bases aligning to TRBD2. Per the germline V gene, CDR1 is SGHAT and CDR2 is FQDESV (reference sequence). Germline trimming cut 2 bases from V and 3 bases from J; bases unmatched to any gene: 7. The length of the CDR3 is 16 residues. The CDR3 sequence: CASSLSGTTFYNEQFF. The CDR3 DNA is TGTGCCAGCAGCTTATCCGGGACTACTTTCTACAATGAGCAGTTCTTC.

This clone showed up just a few times. This chain connects TRBV7-6 to TRBJ1-1; D perhaps matches TRBD1 (6 bases). This CDR3 is built from 13 residues. Trimming took 6 bases from V and 3 from J, leaving 11 bases between them. Germline values: CDR1 SGHVS, CDR2 FNYEAQ. The CDR3 loop reads CASSPHRDTEAFF. The CDR3 DNA reads TGTGCCAGCAGTCCTCACAGGGACACTGAAGCTTTCTTT.

The J gene is TRBJ2-5, the V gene TRBV18; no clear D gene. The V gene lost 1 base and the J gene lost 5 bases, with 5 bases spanning the gap. Per germline, CDR1 KGHSH and CDR2 LQKENI. This CDR3 is 12 amino acids long. The CDR3 loop reads CASSPQPETQYF. The CDR3 bases are TGTGCCAGCTCACCACAGCCGGAGACCCAGTACTTC.

The chain couples TRBV5-8 to TRBJ2-1, with unresolved D. Per germline, CDR1 SGHTS and CDR2 YDEGEE. This CDR3 contains 15 residues. Trimming cost V 4 bases and J 2 bases, with 13 bases left between them. CDR3 nucleotide sequence: TGTGCCAGCAGCCTTTCCGTGTCTCCCTACAATGAGCAGTTCTTC. Residues: CASSLSVSPYNEQFF.

The chain carries TRBV5-6 and TRBJ1-2, with D possibly being TRBD1 (6 bases). Trimming shortened V by 4 bases and J by 6 bases, and 7 bases separated the two germline ends. The CDR3 extends over 11 amino acids. Germline assignment: CDR1 SGHDT and CDR2 YYEEEE. The CDR3 region has the DNA TGTGCCAGCAGCGGGACACATGGCTACACCTTC. Translation: CASSGTHGYTF.

The rearrangement uses TRBV7-2 and TRBJ1-2; D gene uncertain. The CDR3 runs 14 residues. Germline V gene data show CDR1 as SGHTA and CDR2 as FQGNSA. V lost 1 base to trimming and J lost 4 bases, with 10 bases between them. CDR3 protein: CASSLDRNLYGYTF. The CDR3 DNA reads TGTGCCAGCAGCTTAGACAGAAACCTCTATGGCTACACCTTC.